This T cell receptor (beta chain) was retrieved from a study of T cell clusters in autoimmune cytopenias. Multiplex touch-down PCR amplified TRB using TRB-A and TRB-B pools in one tube. Each CDR3 protein gets one entry in TCRdb, which reprocessed the multiplex PCR reads and gives no DNA. The sample data list some 7,000 distinct CDR3 sequences. About 39,000 genome equivalents of blood DNA were amplified for TRB. Germline V CDR1 and CDR2: PRHDT, FYEKMQ (reference sequence). The CDR3 is made up of 13 amino acids. A further study also used this sample, focusing on T cell repertoires in aging, cancer and after chemotherapy. That report notes: The full dataset contained millions of TCR reads. Rebound thymic output was suggested by rising median generation probability during chemotherapy in each cancer cohort. These repertoire data do not allow conclusions about immunological memory after chemotherapy.

The receptor comes from a human donor in good health. What was sequenced was peripheral blood. This chain links TRBV13 with TRBJ2-5; absent DNA, TCRdb's TRBD1 call cannot be checked. This chain's CDR3 is CASSLTGSETQYF.